The clone carrying this T cell receptor (beta chain) was counted many times. Its antigen remains unknown. Germline V lookup: CDR1 SGHRS, CDR2 YFSETQ. The CDR3 is 14 amino acids. Trimming removed 7 bases at V and 5 bases at J, with 18 bases between. The sample comes from a study of response to subunit inactivated influenza vaccine. One entry per CDR3 protein results from TCRdb running MiXCR on the RT-PCR reads. The table shows around 200,000 distinct CDR3 sequences, with roughly 8.7% occurring only once. Broader study findings: Few additional T cells are recruited per seasonal influenza vaccination, authors suggested.

The clonotype was recovered from a man aged 50 or older who received an inactivated influenza vaccine. The V and J genes are TRBV5-1 and TRBJ2-5, with no clear D. Source: non-naive T cells sorted from PBMCs, taken on the day of vaccination. CDR3 nucleotides: TGCGCCAGCTCGCCCCAAGCGTCGGGTGAGACCCAGTACTTC. Its protein product is CASSPQASGETQYF.